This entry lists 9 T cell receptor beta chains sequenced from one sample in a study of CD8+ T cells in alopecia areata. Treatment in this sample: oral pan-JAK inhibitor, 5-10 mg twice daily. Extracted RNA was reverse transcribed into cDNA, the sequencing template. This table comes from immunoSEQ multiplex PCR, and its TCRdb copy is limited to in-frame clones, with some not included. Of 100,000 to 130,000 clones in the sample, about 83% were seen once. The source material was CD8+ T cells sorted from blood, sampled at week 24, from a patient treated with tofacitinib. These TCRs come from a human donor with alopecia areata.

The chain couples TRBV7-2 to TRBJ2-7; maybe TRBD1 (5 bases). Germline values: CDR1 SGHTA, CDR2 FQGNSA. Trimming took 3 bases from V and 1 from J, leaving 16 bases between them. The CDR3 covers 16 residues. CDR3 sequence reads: CASSLGPGEISYEQYF. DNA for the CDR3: TGTGCCAGCAGCTTGGGGCCAGGCGAAATTTCCTACGAGCAGTACTTC.

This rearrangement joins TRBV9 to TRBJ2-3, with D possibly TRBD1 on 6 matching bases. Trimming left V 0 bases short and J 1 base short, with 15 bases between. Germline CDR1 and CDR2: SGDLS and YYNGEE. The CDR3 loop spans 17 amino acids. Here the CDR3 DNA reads TGTGCCAGCAGCGTAGGGGACGTTGGGGGCGGCACAGATACGCAGTATTTT. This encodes CASSVGDVGGGTDTQYF.

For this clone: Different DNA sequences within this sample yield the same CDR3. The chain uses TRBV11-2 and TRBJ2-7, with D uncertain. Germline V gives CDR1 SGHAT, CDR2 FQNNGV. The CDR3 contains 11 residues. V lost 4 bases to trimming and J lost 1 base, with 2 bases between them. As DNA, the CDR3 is TGTGCCAGCAGCTCATCCTACGAGCAGTACTTC. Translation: CASSSSYEQYF.

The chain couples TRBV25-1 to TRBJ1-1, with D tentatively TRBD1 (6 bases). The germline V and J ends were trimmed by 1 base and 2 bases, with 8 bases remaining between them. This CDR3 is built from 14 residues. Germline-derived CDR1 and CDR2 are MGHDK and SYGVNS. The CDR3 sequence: CASSEWTANTEAFF. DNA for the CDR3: TGTGCCAGCAGTGAATGGACAGCCAACACTGAAGCTTTCTTT.

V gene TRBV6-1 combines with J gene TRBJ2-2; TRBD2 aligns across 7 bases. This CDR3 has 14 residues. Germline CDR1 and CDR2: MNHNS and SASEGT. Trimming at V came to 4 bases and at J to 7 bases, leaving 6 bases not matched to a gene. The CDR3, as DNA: TGTGCCAGCAGTGCGACGGGGGGAATCGGGGAGCTGTTTTTT. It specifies CASSATGGIGELFF.

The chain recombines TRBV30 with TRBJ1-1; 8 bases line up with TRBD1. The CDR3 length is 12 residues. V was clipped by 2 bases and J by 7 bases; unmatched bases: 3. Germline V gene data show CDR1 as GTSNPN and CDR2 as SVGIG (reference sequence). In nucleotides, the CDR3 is TGTGCCTGGAGTCAACAGGGGGGTGAAGCTTTCTTT. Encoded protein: CAWSQQGGEAFF.

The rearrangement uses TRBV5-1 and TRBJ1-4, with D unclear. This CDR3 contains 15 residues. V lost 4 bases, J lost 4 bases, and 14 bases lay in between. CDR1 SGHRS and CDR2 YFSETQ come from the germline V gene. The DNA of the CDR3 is TGCGCCAGCAGCCCCAGAGGAGGGAATAATGAAAAACTGTTTTTT. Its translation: CASSPRGGNNEKLFF.

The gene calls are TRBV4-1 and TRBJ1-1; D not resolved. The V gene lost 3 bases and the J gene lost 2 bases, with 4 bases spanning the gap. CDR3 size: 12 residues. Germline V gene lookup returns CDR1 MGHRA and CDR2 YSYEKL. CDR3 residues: CASSQVNTEAFF. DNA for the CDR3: TGCGCCAGCAGCCAGGTTAACACTGAAGCTTTCTTT.

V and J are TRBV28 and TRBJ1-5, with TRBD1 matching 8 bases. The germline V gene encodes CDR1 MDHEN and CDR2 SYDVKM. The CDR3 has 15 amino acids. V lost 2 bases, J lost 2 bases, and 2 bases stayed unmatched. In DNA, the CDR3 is TGTGCCAGCAGTTTAATACAGGGGGGCAATCAGCCCCAGCATTTT. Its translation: CASSLIQGGNQPQHF.